This T cell receptor (beta chain) was captured by sequencing in a study of cytomegalovirus exposure and HLA in healthy donors. Primers included in the PCR were 60 Vbeta and 13 Jbeta primers. Per the original methods: Later, an analysis found roughly 80 million unique TCR beta chains, and about 10 million of these were shared. TCRdb's table, derived via immunoSEQ multiplex PCR, lists solely in-frame clones and lacks some. V and J calls and clone size are given by that table; D and trimming were obtained from the DNA. The sample shows tens of thousands of clones, 76% of them seen only once. With respect to this clone: The antigen remains unidentified.

Study observations and caveats: TCR beta V- and J-gene trimming, according to a later analysis, was linked to a missense DCLRE1C variant. The classifier was said to identify cytomegalovirus status with high specificity and sensitivity. What TCR beta sequences reportedly achieved was accurate prediction of HLA-A and HLA-B alleles in most subjects.

Input material: PBMCs. The receptor's source is a woman in her 30s in good health and CMV-seropositive.

In DNA form, the CDR3 reads TGCGCCAGCAGCCTAAAGACTAGCGGGGGGCTCACCGGGGAGCTGTTTTTT. Amino acids: CASSLKTSGGLTGELFF. The chain combines TRBV5-1 with TRBJ2-2; 13 positions agree with TRBD2. This CDR3 has 17 amino acids. V shed 4 bases, J shed 4 bases, and the junction held 7 bases outside the gene matches. Germline CDR1 reads SGHRS; CDR2 reads YFSETQ.